Below, 30 T cell receptor beta chains from the same sample are listed, as sequenced in a study of blood T cell repertoires in COVID-19. Clones were sequenced by immunoSEQ multiplex PCR, and TCRdb holds only the in-frame ones, with some missing. The table includes 450,000 or so clones, 90% detected once. Sequencing was carried out using PBMCs or T cells enriched from blood (not recorded which). These TCRs come from a man aged 18 to 30 who had recovered from COVID-19.

About this clone: Additional DNA sequences in this sample encode the identical CDR3. This chain's CDR3 is CASSQANTEAFF. The CDR3 DNA sequence: TGCGCCAGCTCCCAGGCGAACACTGAAGCTTTCTTT. The V and J genes are TRBV10-1 and TRBJ1-1; D gene uncertain. V shed 8 bases and J shed 1 base, with 8 bases lying between them. The CDR3 covers 12 residues. CDR1 is WNHNN and CDR2 is SYGVQD in the germline V gene (reference sequence).

In its sample, this clone was seen once. The V gene is TRBV3-1 (or the pseudogene TRBV3-2), the J gene TRBJ2-5; 12 bases are a match to TRBD2. V was pared by 4 bases and J by 5 bases, with 8 bases of the junction left unmatched. Germline CDR1 LGHDT, CDR2 YNNKEL (reference sequence). The CDR3 sequence is 16 residues long. The CDR3 region has the DNA TGTGCCAGCAGCCCCCCCGGACTAGCGGGACAGGAGACCCAGTACTTC. This gives the protein CASSPPGLAGQETQYF.

The V and J genes are TRBV5-6 and TRBJ1-2, with D unresolved. The CDR3 consists of 13 residues. V was pared by 0 bases and J by 7 bases, with 10 bases between. Germline V lookup: CDR1 SGHDT, CDR2 YYEEEE. CDR3 bases: TGTGCCAGCAGCTTGGTCCGTGGCTGTGGCTACACCTTC. Translating it yields CASSLVRGCGYTF.

This chain joins TRBV5-6 and TRBJ2-7, with TRBD2 matching 8 bases. CDR1 and CDR2 from the germline V gene are SGHDT and YYEEEE. CDR3 size: 14 residues. V lost 3 bases, J lost 6 bases, and 8 bases stayed unmatched. The CDR3 spells CASSWASGSPEQYF. CDR3 DNA sequence: TGTGCCAGCAGCTGGGCAAGCGGGAGTCCCGAGCAGTACTTC. Together with reference TRBV5-6 and TRBJ2-7, the CDR3 gives the full variable domain: DAGVTQSPTHLIKTRGQQVTLRCSPKSGHDTVSWYQQALGQGPQFIFQYYEEEERQRGNFPDRFSGHQFPNYSSELNVNALLLGDSALYLCASSWASGSPEQYFGPGTRLTVT.

The chain carries TRBV11-2 and TRBJ1-6, with D unclear. Trimming pared 5 bases from V and 6 bases from J, leaving 14 bases between. The V gene's germline CDR1 is SGHAT and CDR2 FQNNGV. This CDR3 has 15 amino acids. CDR3 sequence: CASSPFSGGNSPLHF. Here the CDR3 DNA reads TGTGCCAGCAGCCCCTTCTCAGGAGGTAATTCACCCCTCCACTTT.

The V gene is TRBV3-1 (or the pseudogene TRBV3-2), the J gene TRBJ1-2; D uncertain. The germline V gene has CDR1 LGHDT and CDR2 YNNKEL (reference sequence). This CDR3 comprises 20 residues. V was clipped by 3 bases and J by 1 base, with 27 bases between them. CDR3 coding DNA: TGTGCCAGCAGCCAGCTCTTGCAGACCTCGGTCCGGCGGGGTAACTATGGCTACACCTTC. Its protein is CASSQLLQTSVRRGNYGYTF.

The chain recombines TRBV6-5 with TRBJ1-5; the D gene is possibly TRBD1 (5 bases). Germline V gives CDR1 MNHEY, CDR2 SVGAGI. V was trimmed by 5 bases and J by 2 bases, leaving 13 bases between them. CDR3 size: 15 residues. CDR3 in amino acids: CASSTTGSRNQPQHF. For the CDR3, the DNA is TGTGCCAGCAGTACAACAGGTTCCCGCAATCAGCCCCAGCATTTT.

This clone was observed once. The genes are TRBV6-5 and TRBJ2-7; a possible D gene is TRBD1 (5 bases). The CDR3 is made up of 11 amino acids. Germline CDR1 is MNHEY and CDR2 is SVGAGI. V lost 7 bases and J 3 bases, leaving 7 bases between the germline ends. The CDR3 region has the DNA TGTGCCAGCACCCAGGGCTACGAGCAGTACTTC. Amino acids: CASTQGYEQYF.

The rearrangement joins TRBV6-5 to TRBJ2-1; tentative D call: TRBD2 (6 bases). The CDR3 sequence is 13 residues long. Germline values: CDR1 MNHEY, CDR2 SVGAGI. V was cut by 8 bases and J by 6 bases, with 14 bases left in between. This chain's CDR3 is CASSGVLGNEQFF. For the CDR3, the DNA is TGTGCCAGCTCGGGAGTACTAGGCAATGAGCAGTTCTTC.

The rearrangement joins TRBV27 to TRBJ2-3; 13 nucleotides match TRBD2. Germline V gene lookup returns CDR1 MNHEY and CDR2 SMNVEV (reference sequence). The CDR3 consists of 16 residues. V dropped 6 bases and J dropped 3; count of bases not matched to a gene: 6. The CDR3 loop is CASSQWGLAGTDTQYF. In DNA form, the CDR3 reads TGTGCCAGCAGCCAATGGGGACTAGCGGGGACAGATACGCAGTATTTT.

The table lists this clone with a count of one. This chain connects TRBV29-1 to TRBJ2-7; TRBD1 aligns across 8 bases. The V gene end was trimmed by 7 bases and the J gene end by 5 bases; junction bases not matched to a gene: 10. This CDR3 region has 13 residues. Germline V CDR1 and CDR2: SQVTM, ANQGSEA. The CDR3 DNA reads TGCAGCGGCATCCGGCCAGGGGGCCACGAGCAGTACTTC. Translated: CSGIRPGGHEQYF.

The genes are TRBV7-8 and TRBJ1-6; D is uncertain. V was trimmed by 5 bases and J by 7 bases, leaving 15 bases between them. The CDR3 consists of 15 residues. Germline CDR1 reads SGHVS; CDR2 reads FQNEAQ. The CDR3 protein is CASSPRPGRNSPLHF. In DNA form, the CDR3 reads TGTGCCAGCAGCCCCCGACCGGGAAGGAATTCACCCCTCCACTTT.

CDR3 DNA sequence: TGTGCCAGCAGTGAAACGGGACAGCCAGGCTCACCCCTCCACTTT. It specifies CASSETGQPGSPLHF. The genes are TRBV6-1 and TRBJ1-6; 7 nucleotides match TRBD1. CDR3 length: 15 residues. The junction had 8 bases not matched to a gene; V was cut back by 2 bases and J by 10 bases. From germline, CDR1 is MNHNS and CDR2 SASEGT.

The CDR3, as DNA: TGTGCCAGCCACCCGGACAGGAGTAATTCACCCCTCCACTTT. Translated, it gives CASHPDRSNSPLHF. The genes are TRBV28 and TRBJ1-6, with 7 bases identical to TRBD1. The CDR3 runs 14 residues. V was pared by 8 bases and J by 6 bases, with 7 bases of the junction left unmatched. Germline assignment: CDR1 MDHEN and CDR2 SYDVKM.

The chain joins TRBV6-5 to TRBJ2-5; D may be TRBD2 (6 bases). CDR1 and CDR2 (germline): MNHEY, SVGAGI. Trimming shortened V by 1 base and J by 7 bases, and 10 bases separated the two germline ends. The CDR3 runs to 13 residues. CDR3 bases: TGTGCCAGCAGTTACTTAGAAGCGGGGACCCAGTACTTC. This sequence encodes CASSYLEAGTQYF.

This clone was seen once. The chain carries TRBV5-1 and TRBJ2-2; 10 bases are a match to TRBD2. The CDR3 extends over 16 amino acids. Germline trimming cut 5 bases from V and 4 bases from J; bases unmatched to any gene: 8. The V gene's germline CDR1 is SGHRS and CDR2 YFSETQ. CDR3 sequence: CASSVSGRAVTGELFF. CDR3 nucleotides: TGCGCCAGCAGTGTGAGCGGGAGGGCCGTCACCGGGGAGCTGTTTTTT. The whole variable domain, filled in from reference TRBV5-1 and TRBJ2-2, reads KAGVTQTPRYLIKTRGQQVTLSCSPISGHRSVSWYQQTPGQGLQFLFEYFSETQRNKGNFPGRFSGRQFSNSRSEMNVSTLELGDSALYLCASSVSGRAVTGELFFGEGSRLTVL.

The chain uses TRBV28 and TRBJ2-7; D uncertain. The germline gives CDR1 MDHEN, CDR2 SYDVKM. Deletions cut 3 bases from V and 2 bases from J, with 8 bases between. CDR3 length equals 13 residues. As DNA, the CDR3 is TGTGCCAGCAGTTTGGCACGAACCTACGAGCAGTACTTC. Its protein is CASSLARTYEQYF.

The DNA of the CDR3 is TGTGCCAGTAACCCTAGTCGGGACATCAGCTATAGCAATCAGCCCCAGCATTTT. Encoded protein: CASNPSRDISYSNQPQHF. The V gene is TRBV19, the J gene TRBJ1-5; D perhaps matches TRBD1 (6 bases). Germline V CDR1 and CDR2: LNHDA, SQIVND (reference sequence). The CDR3 runs to 18 residues. Trimming took off 7 bases at V and 0 bases at J, with 22 bases between the two ends.

V and J are TRBV3-1 (or the pseudogene TRBV3-2) and TRBJ1-1; D is undetermined. The ends were cut back, 6 bases at V and 4 bases at J, with 12 bases in the middle. Germline-derived CDR1 and CDR2 are LGHDT and YNNKEL (reference sequence). CDR3 length: 13 residues. The DNA for the CDR3 is TGTGCCAGCAGAGGAGCCGTTATCACTGAAGCTTTCTTT. Its translation: CASRGAVITEAFF.

Only a few counts were recorded for this clone. This chain connects TRBV12-3 or TRBV12-4 to TRBJ2-5; 9 positions match TRBD2. V lost 6 bases, J lost 3 bases, and 2 bases stayed unmatched. The length of the CDR3 is 13 residues. The CDR3 DNA follows: TGTGCCAGCAGACCTAGCGGGGAAGAGACCCAGTACTTC. As protein: CASRPSGEETQYF.

This rearrangement joins TRBV27 to TRBJ2-7; 8 nucleotides agree with TRBD1. This CDR3 region has 13 residues. J gave up 3 bases and V 11 bases, and 9 bases lay outside the gene matches. Germline V lookup: CDR1 MNHEY, CDR2 SMNVEV (reference sequence). The CDR3: CAVSRDRFYEQYF. CDR3 bases: TGTGCCGTTTCTCGGGACAGGTTCTACGAGCAGTACTTC.

As DNA, the CDR3 is TGTGCCAGCAGCTTAGGGAGGGGAAACATTCAGTACTTC. Its protein product is CASSLGRGNIQYF. The chain couples TRBV5-6 to TRBJ2-4, with 7 bases fitting TRBD2. The germline gives CDR1 SGHDT, CDR2 YYEEEE. Losses at the gene ends were 2 bases for V and 6 bases for J; bases not matched to a gene: 2. The CDR3 consists of 13 residues.

This chain joins TRBV29-1 and TRBJ2-3; D possibly corresponds to TRBD2 (7 bases). Germline V lookup: CDR1 SQVTM, CDR2 ANQGSEA. CDR3 length: 13 residues. V was shortened by 1 base and J by 6 bases, with 11 bases between the two germline ends. The CDR3, as DNA: TGCAGCGTTGAAGGCAGGGGAGGGGATACGCAGTATTTT. It codes for CSVEGRGGDTQYF.

This rearrangement joins TRBV9 to TRBJ1-1; the D gene is possibly TRBD1 (6 bases). Germline V CDR1 and CDR2: SGDLS, YYNGEE. This CDR3 has 14 amino acids. V gave up 1 base and J gave up 3 bases, with 10 bases separating them. The DNA for the CDR3 is TGTGCCAGCAGCGTACGGACAGAATACACTGAAGCTTTCTTT. The encoded protein is CASSVRTEYTEAFF.

J is TRBJ1-2 and V is TRBV6-2 or TRBV6-3; no definite D call. CDR1 is MNHEY, CDR2 SVGEGT, per germline. The V gene lost 6 bases and the J gene lost 7 bases, with 15 bases spanning the gap. The CDR3 contains 13 residues. The CDR3 DNA reads TGTGCCAGCAGCATACGTACTATTGTTGGCTACACCTTC. Translation gives CASSIRTIVGYTF.

With respect to this clone: The identical CDR3 is also encoded by other nucleotide sequences in the sample. The chain uses TRBV20-1 and TRBJ2-7; unclear D gene. This CDR3 region has 12 residues. The V gene lost 6 bases and the J gene lost 0 bases, with 9 bases spanning the gap. CDR1 is DFQATT, CDR2 SNEGSKA, per germline (reference sequence). CDR3 amino acids: CSASTVSYEQYF. CDR3 sequence (DNA): TGCAGTGCAAGTACAGTCTCCTACGAGCAGTACTTC.

The chain combines TRBV6-1 with TRBJ1-5; D gene ambiguous. Germline-derived CDR1 and CDR2 are MNHNS and SASEGT. This CDR3 has 13 residues. V dropped 3 bases and J dropped 3 bases, with 6 bases sitting between them. CDR3 sequence (DNA): TGTGCCAGCAGTGACAGCGACAATCAGCCCCAGCATTTT. Its protein product is CASSDSDNQPQHF.

The genes are TRBV11-2 and TRBJ1-1, with a possible D match to TRBD1 (5 bases). Per germline, CDR1 SGHAT and CDR2 FQNNGV. The CDR3 is made up of 13 amino acids. Trimming left V 2 bases short and J 6 bases short, with 10 bases between. CDR3 DNA: TGTGCCAGCAGCTTATATCAGGGCGCTGAAGCTTTCTTT. Translation gives CASSLYQGAEAFF.

The chain carries TRBV2 and TRBJ1-5; D remains ambiguous. CDR1 SNHLY and CDR2 FYNNEI come from the germline V gene. V was pared by 7 bases and J by 3 bases, with 10 bases between. The CDR3 spans 13 residues. CDR3 in amino acids: CASIGEDNQPQHF. The CDR3 nucleotides read TGTGCCAGCATTGGGGAGGACAATCAGCCCCAGCATTTT.

CDR3 in DNA: TGTGCCAGCAGCTTAGAGCGCGGAGACAATCAGCCCCAGCATTTT. The encoded protein is CASSLERGDNQPQHF. The rearrangement links TRBV7-2 to TRBJ1-5, with D hard to call. Trimming pared 1 base from V and 3 bases from J, leaving 10 bases between. CDR1 is SGHTA, CDR2 FQGNSA, per germline. CDR3 length: 15 residues. The full variable domain, completed using reference TRBV7-2 and TRBJ1-5, is GAGVSQSPSNKVTEKGKDVELRCDPISGHTALYWYRQSLGQGLEFLIYFQGNSAPDKSGLPSDRFSAERTGGSVSTLTIQRTQQEDSAVYLCASSLERGDNQPQHFGDGTRLSIL.